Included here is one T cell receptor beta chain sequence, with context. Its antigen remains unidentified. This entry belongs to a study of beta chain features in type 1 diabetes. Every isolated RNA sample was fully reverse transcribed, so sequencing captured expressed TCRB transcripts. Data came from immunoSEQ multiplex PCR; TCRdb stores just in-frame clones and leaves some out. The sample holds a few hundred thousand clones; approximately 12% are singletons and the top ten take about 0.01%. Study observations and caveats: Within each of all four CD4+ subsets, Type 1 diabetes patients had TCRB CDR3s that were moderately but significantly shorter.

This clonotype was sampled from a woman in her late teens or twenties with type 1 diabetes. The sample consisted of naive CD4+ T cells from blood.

The DNA of the CDR3 is TGCGCCAGCAGCCAAGGAGTCTTCACAGATACGCAGTATTTT. As protein: CASSQGVFTDTQYF. The chain employs TRBV4-3 and TRBJ2-3; D gene uncertain. The CDR3 is made up of 14 amino acids. V lost 1 base and J 2 bases, leaving 7 bases between the germline ends. The germline V gene has CDR1 LGHNA and CDR2 YSLEER.